The 4 T cell receptor beta chains below come from one sample, sequenced in a study of CDR3 diversity in severe acne. TCRdb reanalysed the PCR reads using MiXCR and keeps one entry per CDR3 protein. The table has 97,000 or so distinct CDR3 sequences, approximately 47% seen once. The specimen was blood. All receptors come from a male donor with acne.

This clonotype has at least ten counts. The CDR3 here is CASSYSYERDNTEAFF. The CDR3 nucleotides read TGTGCCAGCAGTTACTCGTATGAGCGGGACAACACTGAAGCTTTCTTT. The rearrangement joins TRBV6-6 to TRBJ1-1; the D gene is possibly TRBD1 (5 bases). V lost 0 bases, J lost 2 bases, and 13 bases lay in between. This CDR3 has 16 residues. Germline lookup yields CDR1 MNHNY and CDR2 SVGAGI (reference sequence).

The chain combines TRBV7-9 with TRBJ2-5, with TRBD2 matching 8 bases. Trimming at V came to 5 bases and at J to 5 bases, leaving 7 bases not matched to a gene. The CDR3 consists of 14 residues. The germline gives CDR1 SEHNR, CDR2 FQNEAQ (reference sequence). CDR3 protein: CASSRTSGSETQYF. For the CDR3, the DNA is TGTGCCAGCAGCCGGACGAGCGGGAGTGAGACCCAGTACTTC.

The chain combines TRBV28 with TRBJ1-2; D is unclear. Trimming took 3 bases from V and 4 from J, leaving 15 bases between them. CDR1 is MDHEN and CDR2 is SYDVKM in the germline V gene. The CDR3 has 15 residues. The CDR3 is CASSFPTDSGYGYTF. As DNA, the CDR3 is TGTGCCAGCAGTTTTCCAACAGATAGCGGCTATGGCTACACCTTC.

This chain uses TRBV6-2 or TRBV6-3 with TRBJ2-1; D is unresolved. Trimming took 6 bases from V and 1 from J, leaving 13 bases between them. Per the germline V gene, CDR1 is MNHEY and CDR2 is SVGEGT. This CDR3 contains 15 residues. Here the CDR3 reads CASRVLLASYNEQFF. The CDR3 nucleotides read TGTGCCAGCAGGGTTTTACTCGCATCCTACAATGAGCAGTTCTTC.